These 3 T cell receptor beta chains were all obtained from the same sample, sequenced in a study of blood T cell repertoires in COVID-19. Assay: immunoSEQ multiplex PCR; the TCRdb copy retains only in-frame clones and omits some. The sample contains roughly 80,000 clones, under 95% of which appear only once. Sequencing input: peripheral blood. Receptor source: a woman aged 80 or over with active or convalescent COVID-19.

This chain connects TRBV7-3 to TRBJ1-2; 9 bases fit TRBD1. The length of the CDR3 is 14 residues. V lost 3 bases and J lost 3; bases outside the gene matches: 2. Germline V lookup: CDR1 SGHTA, CDR2 FQGTGA. CDR3 amino acids: CASSLDRGDYGYTF. CDR3 in DNA: TGTGCCAGCAGCTTGGACAGGGGTGACTATGGCTACACCTTC.

This rearrangement joins TRBV5-1 to TRBJ1-2; TRBD1 agrees at 10 bases. Germline CDR1 is SGHRS and CDR2 is YFSETQ. The CDR3 sequence is 18 residues long. With 3 bases clipped from V and 6 bases from J, the junction kept 17 bases outside the gene matches. CDR3 sequence reads: CASSWNNFRTGGLNGYTF. CDR3 bases: TGCGCCAGCAGCTGGAATAACTTCAGGACAGGGGGACTGAATGGCTACACCTTC.

The table lists this clone with a count of one. V gene TRBV28 combines with J gene TRBJ2-1; 8 positions agree with TRBD1. In germline, CDR1 is MDHEN, CDR2 SYDVKM. The CDR3 contains 15 residues. V lost 3 bases to trimming and J lost 5 bases; unmatched junction nucleotides: 6. The chain's CDR3 is CASSLGTGLHNEQFF. Written as DNA, the CDR3 is TGTGCCAGCAGTTTGGGGACAGGCTTACACAATGAGCAGTTCTTC.